This entry lists 24 T cell receptor beta chains sequenced from one sample in a study of T cell changes during pregnancy in multiple sclerosis. Repertoires were generated with immunoSEQ multiplex PCR, while TCRdb's copy carries only in-frame clones and drops some. The repertoire holds fewer than 75,000 clones, approximately 90% seen once, with about 3.7% in the top ten. The sample in question was peripheral blood, obtained after pregnancy. The receptors derive from a female donor in good health, enrolled as a control in a pregnancy study.

The chain couples TRBV4-2 to TRBJ2-1; possible D gene TRBD2, 5 bases. Trimming took off 4 bases at V and 5 bases at J, with 15 bases between the two ends. This CDR3 contains 15 residues. Germline lookup yields CDR1 LGHNA and CDR2 YNFKEQ. In DNA form, the CDR3 reads TGTGCCAGCAGCCCCTTCGTAGGGAGAGACAATGAGCAGTTCTTC. Amino acids: CASSPFVGRDNEQFF.

The rearrangement uses TRBV2 and TRBJ1-2, with D possibly being TRBD1 (5 bases). The V and J ends lost 5 bases and 3 bases respectively, with 7 bases between them. Germline-derived CDR1 and CDR2 are SNHLY and FYNNEI. The CDR3 length is 12 residues. The CDR3 bases are TGTGCCAGCAGTCCACAGGACTATGGCTACACCTTC. It is translated as CASSPQDYGYTF.

This clone was found once. The J gene is TRBJ2-7, the V gene TRBV5-6, with 15 bases identical to TRBD2. V was clipped by 5 bases and J by 1 base; unmatched bases: 7. Germline values: CDR1 SGHDT, CDR2 YYEEEE. CDR3 length: 17 residues. This CDR3 reads CASSFGTSGRTSYEQYF. CDR3 in DNA: TGTGCCAGCAGTTTCGGGACTAGCGGGAGGACTTCCTACGAGCAGTACTTC.

This clone came up once. This rearrangement joins TRBV4-1 to TRBJ2-3, with 11 bases aligning to TRBD2. The germline V gene has CDR1 MGHRA and CDR2 YSYEKL. The length of the CDR3 is 16 residues. V was clipped by 0 bases and J by 9 bases; unmatched bases: 8. As DNA, the CDR3 is TGCGCCAGCAGCCAAGAAGGGACTAGCGGTGAAGGGACGCAGTATTTT. Translating gives CASSQEGTSGEGTQYF.

The V call is TRBV18, the J call TRBJ2-2, with D tentatively TRBD1 (5 bases). The V end was cut by 3 bases, the J end by 2 bases, with 10 bases between. The CDR3 has 15 residues. Germline-derived CDR1 and CDR2 are KGHSH and LQKENI. CDR3 in amino acids: CASSPGAVNTGELFF. As DNA, the CDR3 is TGTGCCAGCTCACCTGGGGCAGTCAACACCGGGGAGCTGTTTTTT.

The CDR3 coding sequence is TGTGCCAGCAGCTTATTGGGGGCCGGCTATAATTCACCCCTCCACTTT. It codes for CASSLLGAGYNSPLHF. The chain employs TRBV11-1 and TRBJ1-6, with a possible D match to TRBD1 (6 bases). V was trimmed by 2 bases and J by 3 bases, leaving 11 bases between them. CDR3 length: 16 amino acids. The germline gives CDR1 SGHAT, CDR2 FQDESV (reference sequence).

The chain uses TRBV7-9 and TRBJ1-1; 7 bases match TRBD1. V lost 5 bases to trimming and J lost 3 bases; unmatched junction nucleotides: 9. This CDR3 contains 15 residues. Germline values: CDR1 SEHNR, CDR2 FQNEAQ (reference sequence). DNA for the CDR3: TGTGCCAGCAGCGTAGGGGGCGGGGTAGACACTGAAGCTTTCTTT. It translates to CASSVGGGVDTEAFF.

This chain connects TRBV6-5 to TRBJ1-4; D is unresolved. Deletions cut 6 bases from V and 0 bases from J, with 11 bases between. Germline lookup yields CDR1 MNHEY and CDR2 SVGAGI. This CDR3 contains 15 residues. CDR3 loop: CASREIYATNEKLFF. CDR3 DNA sequence: TGTGCCAGCAGGGAGATATATGCAACTAATGAAAAACTGTTTTTT.

V gene TRBV7-8 combines with J gene TRBJ1-1; weak D call: TRBD1 (5 bases). The CDR3 contains 13 residues. Trimming removed 2 bases at V and 11 bases at J, with 15 bases between. Looked up from germline, CDR1 is SGHVS and CDR2 is FQNEAQ. The CDR3 bases are TGTGCCAGCAGCTTATCGGGGGGTTTGGATGCTTTCTTT. Translation: CASSLSGGLDAFF.

The chain joins TRBV19 to TRBJ2-7, with D possibly TRBD1 on 6 matching bases. Germline V gives CDR1 LNHDA, CDR2 SQIVND (reference sequence). V dropped 5 bases and J dropped 2 bases, with 16 bases sitting between them. The CDR3 has 15 residues. The CDR3 loop is CASSFSGVPPYEQYF. CDR3 DNA sequence: TGTGCCAGTAGTTTCTCAGGGGTCCCCCCCTACGAGCAGTACTTC.

The chain links TRBV28 to TRBJ2-2; 9 bases fit TRBD2. In germline, CDR1 is MDHEN, CDR2 SYDVKM. This CDR3 has 23 residues. The junction had 24 bases not matched to a gene; V was cut back by 3 bases and J by 1 base. The CDR3 loop reads CASSFLLLQSGAGGTKNTGELFF. The DNA for the CDR3 is TGTGCCAGCAGTTTCTTACTACTTCAGTCGGGAGCGGGAGGCACTAAGAACACCGGGGAGCTGTTTTTT.

The CDR3 bases are TGTGCCAGTAGTATCGAAGGGAGGAAGGGGACCCAGTACTTC. It translates to CASSIEGRKGTQYF. The chain has TRBV19 and TRBJ2-5; tentatively, D is TRBD2 (6 bases). The V gene lost 3 bases and the J gene lost 7 bases, with 15 bases spanning the gap. The CDR3 runs to 14 residues. Germline CDR1 reads LNHDA; CDR2 reads SQIVND (reference sequence).

This clone has a handful of counts. The V call is TRBV7-3, the J call TRBJ1-1; a weak D match, TRBD1 (5 bases). Germline V gives CDR1 SGHTA, CDR2 FQGTGA. V was shortened by 5 bases and J by 11 bases, with 15 bases between the two germline ends. The CDR3 consists of 12 residues. The chain's CDR3 is CASSEREGNAFF. The CDR3 DNA is TGTGCCAGCAGCGAAAGGGAGGGGAACGCTTTCTTT.

The count of this clone is one. The gene calls are TRBV7-2 and TRBJ1-3; TRBD1 is a possible D gene (5 bases). Germline CDR1 reads SGHTA; CDR2 reads FQGNSA. This CDR3 spans 18 amino acids. The germline V and J ends were trimmed by 2 bases and 0 bases, with 17 bases remaining between them. For the CDR3, the DNA is TGTGCCAGCAGCTTAAGGGGTTTGATCCAGAGCTCTGGAAACACCATATATTTT. Encoded protein: CASSLRGLIQSSGNTIYF.

J is TRBJ1-4 and V is TRBV7-9, with TRBD1 matching over 8 bases. Germline CDR1 SEHNR, CDR2 FQNEAQ (reference sequence). V trimming: 2 bases; J trimming: 2 bases; junction bases outside the gene matches: 10. The CDR3 covers 18 residues. CDR3: CASSLLTGQAFTNEKLFF. The DNA for the CDR3 is TGTGCCAGCAGCTTATTAACGGGACAGGCGTTTACTAATGAAAAACTGTTTTTT.

The chain has TRBV5-1 and TRBJ2-3, with D possibly being TRBD2 (5 bases). The CDR3 contains 14 residues. Trimming removed 3 bases from V and 4 bases from J, with 12 bases in between. Germline CDR1 is SGHRS and CDR2 is YFSETQ. CDR3 DNA sequence: TGCGCCAGCAGCTCGGGGAGACTGGCAGATACGCAGTATTTT. It codes for CASSSGRLADTQYF.

The CDR3 nucleotides are TGTGCCAGCAGCCTAGGCGGGGCTGTGAGGTTCCACGAGCAGTACTTC. The encoded protein is CASSLGGAVRFHEQYF. The chain is built from TRBV7-8 and TRBJ2-7, with D possibly being TRBD2 (6 bases). CDR3 length equals 16 residues. V lost 5 bases to trimming and J lost 5 bases, with 22 bases between them. CDR1 is SGHVS and CDR2 is FQNEAQ in the germline V gene. Full variable domain (missing parts from reference TRBV7-8 and TRBJ2-7): GAGVSQSPRYKVAKRGQDVALRCDPISGHVSLFWYQQALGQGPEFLTYFQNEAQLDKSGLPSDRFFAERPEGSVSTLKIQRTQQEDSAVYLCASSLGGAVRFHEQYFGPGTRLTVT.

This chain uses TRBV2 with TRBJ1-1; D is uncertain. V was shortened by 1 base and J by 3 bases, with 12 bases between the two germline ends. CDR1 and CDR2 (germline): SNHLY, FYNNEI. CDR3 length: 15 amino acids. The CDR3 nucleotides read TGTGCCAGCAGTGAAGAGCGGGCAGGCGACACTGAAGCTTTCTTT. Encoded protein: CASSEERAGDTEAFF. Using reference TRBV2 and TRBJ1-1 for the parts outside the CDR3, the full variable domain is EPEVTQTPSHQVTQMGQEVILRCVPISNHLYFYWYRQILGQKVEFLVSFYNNEISEKSEIFDDQFSVERPDGSNFTLKIRSTKLEDSAMYFCASSEERAGDTEAFFGQGTRLTVV.

This chain links TRBV7-2 with TRBJ1-3; D gene unclear. The germline V gene has CDR1 SGHTA and CDR2 FQGNSA. This CDR3 region has 14 residues. Trimming shortened V by 3 bases and J by 6 bases, and 12 bases separated the two germline ends. The DNA for the CDR3 is TGTGCCAGCAGCTTCTACCAGGATGTAAACACCATATATTTT. This translates into CASSFYQDVNTIYF.

The rearrangement links TRBV4-2 to TRBJ2-5; 9 bases agree with TRBD2. Germline V gene lookup returns CDR1 LGHNA and CDR2 YNFKEQ. The ends lost 3 bases at V and 5 bases at J; junction bases unmatched: 16. CDR3 length: 18 residues. The CDR3 spells CASSQSQTSGQVDETQYF. The DNA of the CDR3 is TGTGCCAGCAGCCAGTCCCAGACTAGCGGCCAAGTGGATGAGACCCAGTACTTC.

This chain connects TRBV6-5 to TRBJ2-5; tentatively, D is TRBD1 (6 bases). The V end was cut by 5 bases, the J end by 5 bases, with 15 bases between. CDR1 and CDR2 from the germline V gene are MNHEY and SVGAGI. The CDR3 consists of 14 residues. The CDR3: CASSMDRRRETQYF. The CDR3 DNA reads TGTGCCAGCAGTATGGACAGACGGCGGGAGACCCAGTACTTC.

The chain combines TRBV27 with TRBJ1-1, with a possible D match to TRBD1 (6 bases). Germline-derived CDR1 and CDR2 are MNHEY and SMNVEV (reference sequence). V lost 2 bases and J lost 1, with 17 bases in between. CDR3 length: 17 residues. CDR3 in DNA: TGTGCCAGCAGTTTAAGGGGATCGGGACAAGGGAACACTGAAGCTTTCTTT. This encodes CASSLRGSGQGNTEAFF.

This sequence joins TRBV21-1 and TRBJ1-2; no check of the table's D call, TRBD1, against the DNA was made. TRBV21-1 is marked as a pseudogene. The CDR3 is 16 amino acids. This CDR3 reads CASSKAPQEGDYGYTF. CDR3 coding DNA: TGTGCCAGCAGCAAAGCGCCCCAAGAGGGGGACTATGGCTACACCTTC.

The CDR3 is CASSFRGATTNEKLFF. As DNA, the CDR3 is TGTGCCAGCAGCTTTCGGGGGGCGACGACTAATGAAAAACTGTTTTTT. V gene TRBV11-1 combines with J gene TRBJ1-4, with D perhaps matching TRBD1 (6 bases). Between the trimmed V and J ends, which lost 3 bases and 2 bases, there was a span of 13 bases. Germline V gives CDR1 SGHAT, CDR2 FQDESV (reference sequence). The CDR3 totals 16 residues.